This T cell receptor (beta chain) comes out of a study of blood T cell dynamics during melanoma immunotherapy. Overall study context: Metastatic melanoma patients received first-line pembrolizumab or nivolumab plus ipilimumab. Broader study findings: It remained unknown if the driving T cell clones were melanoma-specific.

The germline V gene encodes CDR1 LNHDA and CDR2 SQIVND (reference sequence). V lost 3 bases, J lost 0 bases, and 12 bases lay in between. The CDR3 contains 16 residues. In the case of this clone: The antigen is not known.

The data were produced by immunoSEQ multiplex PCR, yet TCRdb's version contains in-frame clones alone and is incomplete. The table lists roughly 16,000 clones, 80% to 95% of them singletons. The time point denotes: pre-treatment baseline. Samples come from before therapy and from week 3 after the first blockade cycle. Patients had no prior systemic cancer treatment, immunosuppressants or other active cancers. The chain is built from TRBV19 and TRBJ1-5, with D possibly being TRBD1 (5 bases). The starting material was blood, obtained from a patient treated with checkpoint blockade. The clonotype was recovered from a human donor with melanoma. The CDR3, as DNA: TGTGCCAGTAGTATTAAGGGGACTTATAGCAATCAGCCCCAGCATTTT. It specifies CASSIKGTYSNQPQHF.